This T cell receptor (beta chain) was retrieved from a study of blood T cell repertoires in COVID-19. Study summary: Whether acute or convalescent, the COVID-19 samples came from the United States, Italy and Spain. T cells, B-cell-depleted T cells, or PBMCs provided the cDNA or gDNA that served as material.

This CDR3 spans 16 amino acids. The ends lost 0 bases at V and 4 bases at J; junction bases unmatched: 8. Per germline, CDR1 MNHNS and CDR2 SASEGT. Produced via immunoSEQ multiplex PCR; TCRdb's table is partial and in-frame only. The sample has roughly 92,000 clones, roughly nine tenths seen once; the top ten hold 4% to 6%. This clone was recorded once. Sequencing was done on a sample of peripheral blood. The chain couples TRBV6-1 to TRBJ2-5; TRBD2 matches 7 bases. The TCR was taken from a man over 45 with acute or convalescent COVID-19. The CDR3 protein is CASSEAPAGLLETQYF. The CDR3 DNA sequence: TGTGCCAGCAGTGAAGCCCCAGCGGGATTATTAGAGACCCAGTACTTC.